This TCR beta chain was profiled in a study of OX40 agonist ivuxolimab in advanced cancers. About this clone: The antigen remains unidentified.

Here immunoSEQ multiplex PCR was the method, and the copy in TCRdb shows in-frame clones only, minus some. The table lists about 80,000 clones, about nine tenths of them singletons. Study-wide results and caveats: Expanded clones were, on average, more numerous among CD8+ T cells than CD4+. Low normalized T-cell clonal expansion was also seen in some nonresponders.

CDR1 and CDR2 from the germline V gene are LNHDA and SQIVND (reference sequence). The V end was cut by 3 bases, the J end by 1 base, with 13 bases between. CDR3 size: 16 residues. V gene TRBV19 combines with J gene TRBJ1-5; D is possibly TRBD1 (6 bases). The receptor was isolated from an adult with an advanced solid tumor such as melanoma, head and neck, liver or kidney cancer. Sequences were derived from CD4+ or CD8+ T cells sorted from blood, sampled in a trial of the OX40 agonist ivuxolimab. DNA of the CDR3: TGTGCCAGTAGTATTCGGGGACAAGCGAGCAATCAGCCCCAGCATTTT. Translation gives CASSIRGQASNQPQHF.